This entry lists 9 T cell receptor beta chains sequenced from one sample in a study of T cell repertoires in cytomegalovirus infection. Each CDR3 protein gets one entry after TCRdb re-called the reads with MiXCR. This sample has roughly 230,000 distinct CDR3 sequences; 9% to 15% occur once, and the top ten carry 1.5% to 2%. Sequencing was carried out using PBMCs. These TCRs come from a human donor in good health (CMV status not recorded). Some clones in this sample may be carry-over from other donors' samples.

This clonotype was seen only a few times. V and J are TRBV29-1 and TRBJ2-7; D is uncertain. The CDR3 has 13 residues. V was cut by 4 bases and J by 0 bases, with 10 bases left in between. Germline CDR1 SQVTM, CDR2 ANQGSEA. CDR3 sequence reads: CSVASSSSYEQYF. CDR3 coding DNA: TGCAGCGTTGCGTCGTCCTCCTCCTACGAGCAGTACTTC.

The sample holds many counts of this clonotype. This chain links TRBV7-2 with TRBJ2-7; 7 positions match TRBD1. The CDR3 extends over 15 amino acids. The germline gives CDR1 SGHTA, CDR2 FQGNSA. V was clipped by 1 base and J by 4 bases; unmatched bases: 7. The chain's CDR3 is CASSLVGGQPYEQYF. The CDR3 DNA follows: TGTGCCAGCAGCTTAGTAGGGGGACAGCCTTACGAGCAGTACTTC.

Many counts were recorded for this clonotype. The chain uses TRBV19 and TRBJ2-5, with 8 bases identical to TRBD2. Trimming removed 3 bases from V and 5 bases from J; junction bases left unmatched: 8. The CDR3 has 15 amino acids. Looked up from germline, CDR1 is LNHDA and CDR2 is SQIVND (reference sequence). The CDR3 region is CASSIRTGGLETQYF. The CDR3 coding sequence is TGTGCCAGTAGTATCCGAACGGGGGGGCTGGAGACCCAGTACTTC.

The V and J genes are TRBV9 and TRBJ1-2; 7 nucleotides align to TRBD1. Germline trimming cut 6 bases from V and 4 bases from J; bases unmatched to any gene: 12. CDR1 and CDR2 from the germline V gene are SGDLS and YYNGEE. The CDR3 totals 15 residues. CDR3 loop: CASTLGRGEAYGYTF. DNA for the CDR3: TGTGCCAGCACCCTTGGCAGGGGGGAAGCCTATGGCTACACCTTC.

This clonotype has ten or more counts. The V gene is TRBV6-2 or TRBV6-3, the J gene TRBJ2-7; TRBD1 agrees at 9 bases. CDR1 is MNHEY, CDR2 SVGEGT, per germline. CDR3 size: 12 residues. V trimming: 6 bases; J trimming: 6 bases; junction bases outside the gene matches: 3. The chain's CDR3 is CASRETGGEQYF. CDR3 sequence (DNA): TGTGCCAGCAGGGAGACAGGGGGCGAGCAGTACTTC.

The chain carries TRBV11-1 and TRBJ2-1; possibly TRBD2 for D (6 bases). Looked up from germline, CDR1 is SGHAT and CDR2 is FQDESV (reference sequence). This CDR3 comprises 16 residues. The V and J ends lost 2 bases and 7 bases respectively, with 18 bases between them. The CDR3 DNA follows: TGTGCCAGCAGCTTATGGAGGGATCCCTCGGGGAATGAGCAGTTCTTC. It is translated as CASSLWRDPSGNEQFF.

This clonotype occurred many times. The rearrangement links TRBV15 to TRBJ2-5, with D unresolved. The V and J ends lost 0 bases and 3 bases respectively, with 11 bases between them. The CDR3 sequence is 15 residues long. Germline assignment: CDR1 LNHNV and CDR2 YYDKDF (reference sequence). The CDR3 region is CATSRDRVGKETQYF. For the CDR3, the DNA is TGTGCCACCAGCAGAGATCGGGTAGGGAAAGAGACCCAGTACTTC.

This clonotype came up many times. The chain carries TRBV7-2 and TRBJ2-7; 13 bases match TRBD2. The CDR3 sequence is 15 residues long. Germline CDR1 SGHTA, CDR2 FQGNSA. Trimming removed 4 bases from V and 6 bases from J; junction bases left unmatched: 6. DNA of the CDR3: TGTGCCAGCAGCTGGAAACTAGCGGGAGGGATCGAGCAGTACTTC. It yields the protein CASSWKLAGGIEQYF.

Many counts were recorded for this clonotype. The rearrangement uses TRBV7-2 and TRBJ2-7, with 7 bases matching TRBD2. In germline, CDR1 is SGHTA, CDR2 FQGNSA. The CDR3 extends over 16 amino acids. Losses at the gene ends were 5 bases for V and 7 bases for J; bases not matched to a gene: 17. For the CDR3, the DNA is TGTGCCAGCAGCCGGGACTATCCCTATGATCCTCGAGAGCAGTACTTC. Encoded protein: CASSRDYPYDPREQYF.